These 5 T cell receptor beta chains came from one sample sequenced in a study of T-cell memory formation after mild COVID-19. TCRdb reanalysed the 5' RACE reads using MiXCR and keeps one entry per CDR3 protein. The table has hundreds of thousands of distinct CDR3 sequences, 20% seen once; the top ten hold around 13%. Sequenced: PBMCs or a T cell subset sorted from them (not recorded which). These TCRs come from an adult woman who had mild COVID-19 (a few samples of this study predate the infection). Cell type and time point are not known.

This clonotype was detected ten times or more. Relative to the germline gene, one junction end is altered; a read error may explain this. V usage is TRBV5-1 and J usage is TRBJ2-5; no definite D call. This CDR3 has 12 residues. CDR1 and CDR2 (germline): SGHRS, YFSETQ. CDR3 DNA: TGTGCCAGCTCACCTACACAAGAGACCCAGTACTTC. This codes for CASSPTQETQYF.

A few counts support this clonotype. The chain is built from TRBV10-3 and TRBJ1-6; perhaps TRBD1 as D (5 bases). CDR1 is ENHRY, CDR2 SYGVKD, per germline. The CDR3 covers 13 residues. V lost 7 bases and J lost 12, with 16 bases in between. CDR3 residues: CAITEGAGGPLHF. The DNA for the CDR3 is TGTGCCATCACCGAAGGGGCTGGGGGACCCCTCCACTTT.

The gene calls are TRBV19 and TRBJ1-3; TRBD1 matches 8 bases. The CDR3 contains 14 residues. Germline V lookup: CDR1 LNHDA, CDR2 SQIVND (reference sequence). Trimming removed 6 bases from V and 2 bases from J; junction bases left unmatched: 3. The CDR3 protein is CASSRTGTGNTIYF. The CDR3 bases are TGTGCCAGTAGCCGGACAGGGACTGGAAACACCATATATTTT.

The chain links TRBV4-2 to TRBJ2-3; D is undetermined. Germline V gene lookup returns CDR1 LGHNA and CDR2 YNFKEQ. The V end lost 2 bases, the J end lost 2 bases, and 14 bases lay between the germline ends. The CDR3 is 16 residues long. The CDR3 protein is CASSQHVMGSTDTQYF. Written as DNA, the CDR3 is TGTGCCAGCAGCCAACATGTGATGGGTTCCACAGATACGCAGTATTTT.

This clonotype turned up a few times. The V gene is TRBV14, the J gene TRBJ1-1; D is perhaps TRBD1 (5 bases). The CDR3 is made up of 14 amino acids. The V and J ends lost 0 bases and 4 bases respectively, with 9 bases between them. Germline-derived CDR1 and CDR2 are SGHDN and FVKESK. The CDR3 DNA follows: TGTGCCAGCAGCCAAGATCTGGGGACCACTGAAGCTTTCTTT. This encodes CASSQDLGTTEAFF.